The 23 T cell receptor beta chains below all came from one sample that was sequenced in a study of T cells after yellow fever vaccination. MiXCR, run by TCRdb on the 5' RACE reads, gives a single entry per CDR3 protein. The data hold a few hundred thousand distinct CDR3 sequences, with 6.2% observed a single time. This material consisted of PBMCs, taken 5 days after the yellow fever booster vaccination. The receptors stem from a man aged 25 to 40 who received the YFV17D yellow fever vaccine.

At least ten counts were recorded for this clonotype. The CDR3 reads CASGPQGDEQYF. The CDR3 coding sequence is TGTGCTAGTGGACCCCAGGGGGACGAGCAGTACTTC. V and J are TRBV12-5 and TRBJ2-7, with 7 bases fitting TRBD1. Per the germline V gene, CDR1 is LGHNT and CDR2 is FRNRAP. CDR3 length equals 12 residues. With 6 bases clipped from V and 5 bases from J, the junction kept 4 bases outside the gene matches. The full variable domain, its missing parts supplied by reference TRBV12-5 and TRBJ2-7, is DARVTQTPRHKVTEMGQEVTMRCQPILGHNTVFWYRQTMMQGLELLAYFRNRAPLDDSGMPKDRFSAEMPDATLATLKIQPSEPRDSAVYFCASGPQGDEQYFGPGTRLTVT.

This clonotype was seen more than once but under ten times. Germline and junction disagree at one end, which may indicate a read error. The rearrangement links TRBV20-1 to TRBJ2-5; 11 bases are shared with TRBD2. This CDR3 spans 16 amino acids. CDR1 and CDR2 from the germline V gene are DFQATT and SNEGSKA (reference sequence). The CDR3 DNA reads as TGCTGTGCTAGAGTAGCGGGAGGGATGTACCAAGAGACCCAGTACTTC. Its translation: CCARVAGGMYQETQYF.

This clonotype was seen ten or more times. V usage is TRBV4-2 and J usage is TRBJ2-3; D possibly corresponds to TRBD2 (6 bases). Germline CDR1 is LGHNA and CDR2 is YNFKEQ. The CDR3 runs 16 residues. Trimming removed 0 bases at V and 2 bases at J, with 12 bases between. In DNA form, the CDR3 reads TGTGCCAGCAGCCAAGACGTAGCGGCGCTCACAGATACGCAGTATTTT. Translated, it gives CASSQDVAALTDTQYF.

This clonotype was observed many times. J is TRBJ2-4 and V is TRBV20-1; no reliable D call. CDR1 and CDR2 from the germline V gene are DFQATT and SNEGSKA (reference sequence). Deletions cut 3 bases from V and 0 bases from J, with 6 bases between. This CDR3 is 13 amino acids long. The CDR3 sequence: CSASKIAKNIQYF. CDR3 nucleotide sequence: TGCAGTGCTAGTAAGATAGCCAAAAACATTCAGTACTTC.

This clonotype was found a few times. The chain links TRBV27 to TRBJ2-1; 7 bases agree with TRBD1. The germline CDR1 and CDR2 sequences are MNHEY and SMNVEV (reference sequence). V lost 5 bases to trimming and J lost 9 bases; unmatched junction nucleotides: 10. This CDR3 spans 14 amino acids. The CDR3 sequence: CASSLVWGTVEQFF. The CDR3 coding sequence is TGTGCCAGCAGTCTTGTGTGGGGGACAGTTGAGCAGTTCTTC.

This clonotype was detected many times. CDR3 sequence reads: CASSPPGQGGYGYTF. CDR3 DNA sequence: TGCGCCAGCAGCCCACCCGGACAGGGAGGCTATGGCTACACCTTC. The rearrangement joins TRBV5-1 to TRBJ1-2; 8 nucleotides line up with TRBD1. The CDR3 consists of 15 residues. Germline CDR1 is SGHRS and CDR2 is YFSETQ. V lost 4 bases to trimming and J lost 4 bases; unmatched junction nucleotides: 9.

This clonotype occurred many times. This rearrangement joins TRBV7-2 to TRBJ2-7; TRBD1 aligns across 7 bases. Germline CDR1 and CDR2: SGHTA and FQGNSA. Losses at the gene ends were 5 bases for V and 4 bases for J; bases not matched to a gene: 11. The CDR3 consists of 15 residues. CDR3 in DNA: TGTGCCAGCAGCGCCCGGGACAGAGCGAGGTACGAGCAGTACTTC. Translating it yields CASSARDRARYEQYF.

This clonotype appeared many times. The rearrangement links TRBV20-1 to TRBJ2-3; maybe TRBD2 (7 bases). Trimming removed 3 bases at V and 2 bases at J, with 12 bases between. The CDR3 length is 14 residues. Looked up from germline, CDR1 is DFQATT and CDR2 is SNEGSKA (reference sequence). For the CDR3, the DNA is TGCAGTGCTAGGAGGGGGGACTACACAGATACGCAGTATTTT. It is translated as CSARRGDYTDTQYF.

This clonotype was seen only a few times. J is TRBJ2-2 and V is TRBV19; 7 positions agree with TRBD2. The V gene's germline CDR1 is LNHDA and CDR2 SQIVND (reference sequence). The J segment lost 4 bases and the V segment lost 2 bases, leaving 4 bases of the junction unmatched. The CDR3 has 15 amino acids. For the CDR3, the DNA is TGTGCCAGTAGTATATCTAGCGGTCTCACCGGGGAGCTGTTTTTT. It translates to CASSISSGLTGELFF.

This chain joins TRBV7-9 and TRBJ2-7, with D hard to call. CDR3 size: 14 residues. CDR1 and CDR2 from the germline V gene are SEHNR and FQNEAQ (reference sequence). The V gene lost 6 bases and the J gene lost 3 bases, with 15 bases spanning the gap. CDR3 nucleotide sequence: TGTGCCAGCAGTCCCTCCCCCCGCGGCTACGAGCAGTACTTC. Its translation is CASSPSPRGYEQYF. The full variable domain, rest sourced from reference TRBV7-9 and TRBJ2-7, is DTGVSQNPRHKITKRGQNVTFRCDPISEHNRLYWYRQTLGQGPEFLTYFQNEAQLEKSRLLSDRFSAERPKGSFSTLEIQRTEQGDSAMYLCASSPSPRGYEQYFGPGTRLTVT.

This clonotype showed up just a few times. The rearrangement uses TRBV12-5 and TRBJ2-3; D is unclear. The V end lost 9 bases, the J end lost 4 bases, and 2 bases lay between the germline ends. Germline V gene sequence: CDR1 LGHNT, CDR2 FRNRAP. The CDR3 is 9 amino acids. CDR3 sequence (DNA): TGTGCTAGGCCAGATACGCAGTATTTT. It yields the protein CARPDTQYF.

Ten or more counts support this clonotype. This chain links TRBV20-1 with TRBJ2-7, with a tentative D call TRBD1 (5 bases). The germline V and J ends were trimmed by 3 bases and 2 bases, with 8 bases remaining between them. The CDR3 is made up of 12 amino acids. Germline values: CDR1 DFQATT, CDR2 SNEGSKA (reference sequence). Written as DNA, the CDR3 is TGCAGTGCTAGTCCGACAGCCTACGAGCAGTACTTC. Translated: CSASPTAYEQYF.

This chain uses TRBV5-1 with TRBJ2-4; D might be TRBD1 (6 bases). Germline V gene data show CDR1 as SGHRS and CDR2 as YFSETQ. V lost 0 bases and J lost 6, with 13 bases in between. This CDR3 is 15 amino acids long. The CDR3 DNA sequence: TGCGCCAGCAGCTTGGACAGGGTTGGCGGAAACATTCAGTACTTC. Protein sequence: CASSLDRVGGNIQYF. Combining the CDR3 with reference TRBV5-1 and TRBJ2-4 gives the whole variable domain KAGVTQTPRYLIKTRGQQVTLSCSPISGHRSVSWYQQTPGQGLQFLFEYFSETQRNKGNFPGRFSGRQFSNSRSEMNVSTLELGDSALYLCASSLDRVGGNIQYFGAGTRLSVL.

This clonotype came up a few times. The chain couples TRBV20-1 to TRBJ2-7; D is unclear. Germline CDR1 is DFQATT and CDR2 is SNEGSKA (reference sequence). V shed 0 bases and J shed 6 bases, with 12 bases lying between them. The CDR3 extends over 13 amino acids. CDR3 amino acids: CSARDPASTEQYF. The DNA of the CDR3 is TGCAGTGCTAGAGATCCCGCTAGTACCGAGCAGTACTTC.

The rearrangement links TRBV12-3 or TRBV12-4 to TRBJ2-2, with D perhaps matching TRBD1 (7 bases). The ends were cut back, 8 bases at V and 6 bases at J, with 19 bases in the middle. This CDR3 comprises 15 residues. For the CDR3, the DNA is TGTGCCAGCGGGACTCGAGAGGGGGCGGCCGGGGAGCTGTTTTTT. This codes for CASGTREGAAGELFF.

The CDR3 region has the DNA TGCAGTGCTATGGGACTAGCGGGAGTTGCGAGCGAGCAGTACTTC. Its translation is CSAMGLAGVASEQYF. V is TRBV20-1 and J is TRBJ2-7, with TRBD2 identical over 14 bases. This CDR3 has 15 amino acids. Per the germline V gene, CDR1 is DFQATT and CDR2 is SNEGSKA (reference sequence). The ends lost 4 bases at V and 6 bases at J; junction bases unmatched: 8.

This clonotype was observed at least ten times. The rearrangement links TRBV4-2 to TRBJ2-7, with D maybe TRBD2 (6 bases). In germline, CDR1 is LGHNA, CDR2 YNFKEQ. The V and J ends lost 1 base and 5 bases respectively, with 15 bases between them. This CDR3 region has 15 residues. Here the CDR3 DNA reads TGTGCCAGCAGCCAAGCCGGGGGTAAGGACAACGAGCAGTACTTC. This translates into CASSQAGGKDNEQYF.

The chain joins TRBV5-1 to TRBJ2-2; D possibly matches TRBD1 or TRBD2 (5 bases each). The germline V and J ends were trimmed by 0 bases and 6 bases, with 9 bases remaining between them. From germline, CDR1 is SGHRS and CDR2 YFSETQ. This CDR3 comprises 14 residues. This CDR3 reads CASSLVSGPGELFF. The CDR3, as DNA: TGCGCCAGCAGCTTGGTCTCGGGACCCGGGGAGCTGTTTTTT.

This chain links TRBV20-1 with TRBJ2-7, with 9 bases aligning to TRBD1. The V gene's germline CDR1 is DFQATT and CDR2 SNEGSKA (reference sequence). V dropped 6 bases and J dropped 3; count of bases not matched to a gene: 9. The CDR3 contains 14 residues. CDR3 coding DNA: TGCAGTGCAAACGACAGGGGGGATGTCTACGAGCAGTACTTC. Its protein product is CSANDRGDVYEQYF.

This clonotype was counted many times. CDR3 coding DNA: TGTGCCAGTAGTCCTAGGGTGACCGGGGAGCTGTTTTTT. Protein product: CASSPRVTGELFF. The rearrangement joins TRBV19 to TRBJ2-2; no clear D gene. The CDR3 consists of 13 residues. The V end was cut by 5 bases, the J end by 5 bases, with 9 bases between. Germline V gene lookup returns CDR1 LNHDA and CDR2 SQIVND (reference sequence).

This clonotype has only a few counts. The DNA for the CDR3 is TGTGCCAGCAGTGAAACTGGCACACCCCTCCACTTT. Translated, it gives CASSETGTPLHF. V and J are TRBV2 and TRBJ1-6; D not certain. Germline CDR1 and CDR2: SNHLY and FYNNEI. CDR3 size: 12 residues. Trimming removed 2 bases from V and 11 bases from J, with 7 bases in between.

This clonotype occurred a few times. The chain combines TRBV20-1 with TRBJ1-3; the D is unclear. Germline CDR1 reads DFQATT; CDR2 reads SNEGSKA (reference sequence). The CDR3 runs 10 residues. Trimming removed 6 bases from V and 8 bases from J, with 8 bases in between. The CDR3 coding sequence is TGCAGTGCAGGTCGGGACACCATATATTTT. This gives the protein CSAGRDTIYF.

The sample holds a few counts of this clonotype. The junction does not match germline at one end; this may be a read error. The V gene is TRBV7-7, the J gene TRBJ2-1; D is uncertain. Germline CDR1 SSHAT, CDR2 FNYEAQ (reference sequence). This CDR3 has 13 residues. This CDR3 reads CASSPSDSGEQFF. The CDR3 DNA sequence: TGTGCTAGCAGCCCCAGTGATTCCGGAGAGCAGTTCTTC.